The next 23 T cell receptor beta chains were all read from a single sample in a study of T cells after yellow fever vaccination. TCRdb ran MiXCR on the 5' RACE reads and lists one entry per CDR3 protein. This table has 65,000 to 70,000 distinct CDR3 sequences, approximately 6.2% appearing once. Sequenced here: CD4+ T cells sorted from PBMCs, sampled more than 13 days after the first yellow fever vaccination. These receptors all come from a young man who received the YFV17D yellow fever vaccine.

At least ten counts were recorded for this clonotype. The CDR3 loop reads CSAVRQGAGEAFF. CDR3 sequence (DNA): TGCAGTGCAGTTAGACAGGGGGCTGGTGAAGCTTTCTTT. The chain couples TRBV20-1 to TRBJ1-1, with 10 bases lining up with TRBD1. CDR1 is DFQATT and CDR2 is SNEGSKA in the germline V gene (reference sequence). V lost 6 bases, J lost 7 bases, and 8 bases stayed unmatched. The CDR3 consists of 13 residues.

This clonotype came up many times. V usage is TRBV20-1 and J usage is TRBJ1-1; D is undetermined. Per the germline V gene, CDR1 is DFQATT and CDR2 is SNEGSKA (reference sequence). The CDR3 length is 10 residues. Trimming stripped 6 bases from V and 2 bases from J, with 4 bases between. The CDR3 bases are TGCAGTGCGGCTAACACTGAAGCTTTCTTT. Its translation: CSAANTEAFF.

This clonotype came up many times. J is TRBJ2-3 and V is TRBV20-1, with no clear D. Germline V gene data show CDR1 as DFQATT and CDR2 as SNEGSKA (reference sequence). V was clipped by 2 bases and J by 6 bases, with 21 bases between them. This CDR3 comprises 16 residues. In nucleotides, the CDR3 is TGCAGTGCTAGAATACCGGCGGCTCGACGCAAGGATACGCAGTATTTT. Protein sequence: CSARIPAARRKDTQYF.

This clonotype was counted ten times or more. The chain couples TRBV12-3 or TRBV12-4 to TRBJ1-2; a weak D match, TRBD1 (5 bases). V lost 2 bases and J 8 bases, leaving 15 bases between the germline ends. The CDR3 is made up of 14 amino acids. The CDR3 loop is CASSLFQGGRGYTF. The CDR3 bases are TGTGCCAGCAGTTTATTCCAGGGAGGGCGCGGCTACACCTTC.

This clonotype was detected many times. This sequence joins TRBV5-1 and TRBJ2-3, with TRBD2 matching 11 bases. Germline CDR1 and CDR2: SGHRS and YFSETQ. The CDR3 is 16 amino acids. V was clipped by 4 bases and J by 2 bases; unmatched bases: 6. The CDR3 sequence: CASSGGTSGFTDTQYF. In DNA, the CDR3 is TGCGCCAGCAGCGGAGGGACTAGCGGATTCACAGATACGCAGTATTTT.

This clonotype was detected ten times or more. CDR3 nucleotides: TGTGCCAGCAGCTTCAGGGTTTCTAGCACAGATACGCAGTATTTT. Protein: CASSFRVSSTDTQYF. This chain uses TRBV7-2 with TRBJ2-3, with D tentatively TRBD1 (5 bases). The germline gives CDR1 SGHTA, CDR2 FQGNSA. CDR3 length: 15 amino acids. V was cut by 3 bases and J by 0 bases, with 10 bases left in between. Together with reference TRBV7-2 and TRBJ2-3, the CDR3 gives the full variable domain: GAGVSQSPSNKVTEKGKDVELRCDPISGHTALYWYRQSLGQGLEFLIYFQGNSAPDKSGLPSDRFSAERTGGSVSTLTIQRTQQEDSAVYLCASSFRVSSTDTQYFGPGTRLTVL.

The sample holds many counts of this clonotype. The chain recombines TRBV5-5 with TRBJ2-7; 7 bases map to TRBD2. In germline, CDR1 is SGHKS, CDR2 YYEKEE (reference sequence). The CDR3 contains 15 residues. Unmatched junction bases numbered 7, after V lost 4 bases and J lost 0 bases. The CDR3: CASSASTSLSYEQYF. CDR3 coding DNA: TGTGCCAGCAGCGCGTCGACTAGCCTCTCCTACGAGCAGTACTTC.

This clonotype was counted many times. V gene TRBV5-1 combines with J gene TRBJ2-3, with D tentatively TRBD2 (5 bases). In germline, CDR1 is SGHRS, CDR2 YFSETQ. Trimming cost V 4 bases and J 6 bases, with 12 bases left between them. There are 13 residues in the CDR3. The DNA of the CDR3 is TGCGCCAGCAGCCGGGATGCGGAGGATACGCAGTATTTT. This encodes CASSRDAEDTQYF. The full variable domain, with the rest looked up from reference TRBV5-1 and TRBJ2-3, is KAGVTQTPRYLIKTRGQQVTLSCSPISGHRSVSWYQQTPGQGLQFLFEYFSETQRNKGNFPGRFSGRQFSNSRSEMNVSTLELGDSALYLCASSRDAEDTQYFGPGTRLTVL.

This clonotype was picked up many times. This rearrangement joins TRBV18 to TRBJ2-7, with D unresolved. This CDR3 has 12 residues. Per germline, CDR1 KGHSH and CDR2 LQKENI. V was cut by 3 bases and J by 7 bases, with 10 bases left in between. CDR3 amino acids: CASSPYSDEQYF. The CDR3 region has the DNA TGTGCCAGCTCACCTTATTCGGATGAGCAGTACTTC.

This clonotype was counted at least ten times. The gene calls are TRBV3-1 and TRBJ2-1, with D hard to call. The CDR3 is 14 residues long. Germline V gene data show CDR1 as LGHDT and CDR2 as YNNKEL (reference sequence). V was cut by 2 bases and J by 7 bases, with 12 bases left in between. CDR3 DNA sequence: TGTGCCAGCAGCCAATCGGTTTTGGGGAATGAGCAGTTCTTC. This gives the protein CASSQSVLGNEQFF.

This clonotype was counted many times. The chain links TRBV11-2 to TRBJ2-5; D possibly corresponds to TRBD2 (5 bases). The CDR3 runs to 13 residues. Looked up from germline, CDR1 is SGHAT and CDR2 is FQNNGV. Trimming removed 3 bases at V and 2 bases at J, with 7 bases between. CDR3: CASSFPGQETQYF. As DNA, the CDR3 is TGTGCCAGCAGCTTTCCGGGACAAGAGACCCAGTACTTC.

This clonotype appeared once. J is TRBJ2-6 and V is TRBV11-1; the D gene is possibly TRBD1 (6 bases). The germline V gene has CDR1 SGHAT and CDR2 FQDESV (reference sequence). CDR3 length: 19 residues. Trimming shortened V by 5 bases and J by 2 bases, and 22 bases separated the two germline ends. DNA for the CDR3: TGTGCCAGCAGCCCAACACCAGGGGCGGCGAACACTGGGGCCAACGTCCTGACTTTC. Protein product: CASSPTPGAANTGANVLTF.

This clonotype occurred many times. The V call is TRBV12-3 or TRBV12-4, the J call TRBJ2-1; the match to TRBD2 covers 9 bases. The V segment lost 3 bases and the J segment 3 bases; nucleotides outside the gene matches: 6. The CDR3 is 16 residues long. The CDR3 region is CASSFSSGVGYNEQFF. DNA of the CDR3: TGTGCCAGCAGTTTTTCTAGCGGGGTGGGCTACAATGAGCAGTTCTTC.

The table lists this clonotype with many counts. J is TRBJ1-2 and V is TRBV6-5; D is ambiguous. The V end lost 6 bases, the J end lost 6 bases, and 17 bases lay between the germline ends. The CDR3 runs 14 residues. The V gene's germline CDR1 is MNHEY and CDR2 SVGAGI. CDR3 loop: CASSRDPSSHGYTF. CDR3 bases: TGTGCCAGCAGCCGAGACCCCTCCTCGCATGGCTACACCTTC.

The table lists this clonotype with many counts. The chain recombines TRBV6-2 or TRBV6-3 with TRBJ2-5, with 11 nucleotides matching TRBD2. Losses at the gene ends were 4 bases for V and 3 bases for J; bases not matched to a gene: 4. Germline V gene lookup returns CDR1 MNHEY and CDR2 SVGEGT. CDR3 length: 15 amino acids. The DNA for the CDR3 is TGTGCCAGCAGTTGGGGACTAGCGGCCAAAGAGACCCAGTACTTC. Translating gives CASSWGLAAKETQYF.

This clonotype has a count of ten or more. This sequence joins TRBV7-3 and TRBJ2-1; 9 nucleotides match TRBD2. The CDR3 consists of 12 residues. The trim removed 5 bases at V and 10 bases at J, leaving 3 bases unmatched. CDR1 SGHTA and CDR2 FQGTGA come from the germline V gene. In DNA form, the CDR3 reads TGTGCCAGCAGCAAACTAGCGGGCGAGCAGTTCTTC. The encoded protein is CASSKLAGEQFF.

This chain links TRBV6-2 or TRBV6-3 with TRBJ1-1; D ambiguous. CDR3 length equals 13 residues. Germline CDR1 MNHEY, CDR2 SVGEGT. V dropped 8 bases and J dropped 0 bases, with 10 bases sitting between them. Here the CDR3 reads CASSSNMNTEAFF. In nucleotides, the CDR3 is TGTGCCAGCTCAAGTAACATGAACACTGAAGCTTTCTTT.

A few counts support this clonotype. V and J are TRBV12-3 or TRBV12-4 and TRBJ2-1; D is possibly TRBD1 or TRBD2 (5 bases each). The CDR3 loop spans 15 amino acids. The germline V and J ends were trimmed by 2 bases and 7 bases, with 15 bases remaining between them. CDR3 loop: CASSLYGATRNEQFF. The CDR3 bases are TGTGCCAGCAGTTTATACGGGGCCACGAGGAATGAGCAGTTCTTC.

This clonotype was seen repeatedly, ten times or more. V gene TRBV7-2 combines with J gene TRBJ1-5, with a possible D match to TRBD1 (6 bases). V lost 5 bases to trimming and J lost 9 bases, with 17 bases between them. This CDR3 comprises 14 residues. Germline V gives CDR1 SGHTA, CDR2 FQGNSA. The chain's CDR3 is CASSPEQGRRPQHF. CDR3 nucleotide sequence: TGTGCCAGCAGCCCTGAGCAGGGGCGTCGGCCCCAGCATTTT.

This clonotype came up a few times. The gene calls are TRBV7-2 and TRBJ2-6, with D uncertain. This CDR3 is 13 amino acids long. The V gene's germline CDR1 is SGHTA and CDR2 FQGNSA. Deletions cut 7 bases from V and 6 bases from J, with 10 bases between. In DNA, the CDR3 is TGTGCCAGCACTAAAAGCGAGGCCAACGTCCTGACTTTC. Amino acids: CASTKSEANVLTF.

This clonotype has at least ten counts. The chain links TRBV7-8 to TRBJ2-7; 8 bases line up with TRBD1. Germline CDR1 and CDR2: SGHVS and FQNEAQ. The CDR3 has 14 residues. Losses at the gene ends were 1 base for V and 2 bases for J; bases not matched to a gene: 1. CDR3 protein: CASSLGTGPYEQYF. CDR3 DNA: TGTGCCAGCAGCTTAGGGACAGGGCCCTACGAGCAGTACTTC.

This clonotype was observed at least ten times. The chain recombines TRBV5-1 with TRBJ2-1, with 10 bases aligning to TRBD2. The germline CDR1 and CDR2 sequences are SGHRS and YFSETQ. The CDR3 is 16 amino acids. V dropped 3 bases and J dropped 7; count of bases not matched to a gene: 10. The CDR3 DNA follows: TGCGCCAGCAGCTGGACTACGAGCGGGGGGGTAAATGAGCAGTTCTTC. Its translation: CASSWTTSGGVNEQFF.

There are many counts of this clonotype. The chain combines TRBV5-1 with TRBJ2-2, with D possibly being TRBD1 or TRBD2 (5 bases each). The germline V and J ends were trimmed by 2 bases and 4 bases, with 12 bases remaining between them. The CDR3 extends over 15 amino acids. Germline V lookup: CDR1 SGHRS, CDR2 YFSETQ. CDR3: CASSLWDGGTGELFF. CDR3 sequence (DNA): TGCGCCAGCAGCTTATGGGACGGAGGCACCGGGGAGCTGTTTTTT.